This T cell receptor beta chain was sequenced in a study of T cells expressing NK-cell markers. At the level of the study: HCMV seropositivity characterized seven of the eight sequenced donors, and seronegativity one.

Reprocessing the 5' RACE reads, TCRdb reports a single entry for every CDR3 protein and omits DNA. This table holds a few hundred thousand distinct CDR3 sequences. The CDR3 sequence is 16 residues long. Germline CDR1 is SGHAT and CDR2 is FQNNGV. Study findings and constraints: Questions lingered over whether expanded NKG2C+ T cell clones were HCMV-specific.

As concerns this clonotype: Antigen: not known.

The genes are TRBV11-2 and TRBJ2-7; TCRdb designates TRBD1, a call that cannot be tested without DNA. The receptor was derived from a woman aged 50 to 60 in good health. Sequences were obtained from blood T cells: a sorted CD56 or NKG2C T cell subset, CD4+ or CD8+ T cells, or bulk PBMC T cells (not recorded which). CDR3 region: CASSLTDSKRGYEQYF.